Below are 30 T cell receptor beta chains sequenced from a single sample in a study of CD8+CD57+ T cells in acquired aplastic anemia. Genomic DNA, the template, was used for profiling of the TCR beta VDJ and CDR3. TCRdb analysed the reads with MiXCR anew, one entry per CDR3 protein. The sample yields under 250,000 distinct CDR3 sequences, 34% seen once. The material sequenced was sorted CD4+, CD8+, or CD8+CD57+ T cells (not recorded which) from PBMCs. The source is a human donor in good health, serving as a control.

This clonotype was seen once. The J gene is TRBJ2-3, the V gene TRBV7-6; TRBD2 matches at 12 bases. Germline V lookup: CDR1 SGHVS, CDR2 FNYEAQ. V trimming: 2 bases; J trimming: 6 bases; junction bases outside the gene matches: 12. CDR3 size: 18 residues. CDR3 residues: CASSLRAKLAGGFDTQYF. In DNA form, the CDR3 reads TGTGCCAGCAGCTTAAGGGCCAAACTAGCGGGAGGATTTGATACGCAGTATTTT. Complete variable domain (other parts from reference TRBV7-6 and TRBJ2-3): GAGVSQSPRYKVTKRGQDVALRCDPISGHVSLYWYRQALGQGPEFLTYFNYEAQQDKSGLPNDRFSAERPEGSISTLTIQRTEQRDSAMYRCASSLRAKLAGGFDTQYFGPGTRLTVL.

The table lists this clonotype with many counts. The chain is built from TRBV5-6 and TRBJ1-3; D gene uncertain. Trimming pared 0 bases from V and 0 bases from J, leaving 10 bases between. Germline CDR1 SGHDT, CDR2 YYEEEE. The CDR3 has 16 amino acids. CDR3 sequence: CASSLVPTSSGNTIYF. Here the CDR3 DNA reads TGTGCCAGCAGCTTGGTACCTACTAGCTCTGGAAACACCATATATTTT.

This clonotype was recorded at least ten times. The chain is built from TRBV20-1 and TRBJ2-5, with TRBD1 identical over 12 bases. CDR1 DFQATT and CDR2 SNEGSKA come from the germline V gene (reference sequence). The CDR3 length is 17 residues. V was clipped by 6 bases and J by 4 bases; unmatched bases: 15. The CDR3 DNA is TGCAGTGCAAGATATGATTGGGACAGGGGGCTTTCAGAGACCCAGTACTTC. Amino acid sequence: CSARYDWDRGLSETQYF.

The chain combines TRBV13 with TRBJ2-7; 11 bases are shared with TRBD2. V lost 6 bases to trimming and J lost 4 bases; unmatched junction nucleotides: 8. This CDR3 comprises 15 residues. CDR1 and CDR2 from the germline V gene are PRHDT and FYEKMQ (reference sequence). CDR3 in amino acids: CASRPTSGINYEQYF. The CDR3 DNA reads TGTGCCAGCAGACCGACTAGCGGGATAAATTACGAGCAGTACTTC.

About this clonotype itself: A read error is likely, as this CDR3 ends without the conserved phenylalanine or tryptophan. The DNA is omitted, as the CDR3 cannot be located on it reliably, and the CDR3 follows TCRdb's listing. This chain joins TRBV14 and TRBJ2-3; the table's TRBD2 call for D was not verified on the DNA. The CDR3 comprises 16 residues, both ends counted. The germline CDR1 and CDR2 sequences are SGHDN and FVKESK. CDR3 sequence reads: CASSRTSGRNTDTQYL.

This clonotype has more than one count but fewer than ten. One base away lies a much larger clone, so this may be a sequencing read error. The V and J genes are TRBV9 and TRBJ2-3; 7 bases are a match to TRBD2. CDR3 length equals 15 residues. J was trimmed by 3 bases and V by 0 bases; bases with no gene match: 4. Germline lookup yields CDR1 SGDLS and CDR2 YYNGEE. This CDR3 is CASSVGGSGTDTQYF. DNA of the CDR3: TGTGCCAGCAGCGTAGGCGGGAGTGGGACAGATACGCAGTATTTT.

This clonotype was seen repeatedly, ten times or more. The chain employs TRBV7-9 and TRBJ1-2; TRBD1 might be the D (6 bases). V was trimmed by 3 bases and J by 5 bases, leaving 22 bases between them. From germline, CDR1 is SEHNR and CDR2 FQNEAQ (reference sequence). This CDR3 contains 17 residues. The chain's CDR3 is CASSFGTPAGDGYGYTF. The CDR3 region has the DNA TGTGCCAGCAGCTTCGGGACACCCGCGGGGGATGGATATGGCTACACCTTC.

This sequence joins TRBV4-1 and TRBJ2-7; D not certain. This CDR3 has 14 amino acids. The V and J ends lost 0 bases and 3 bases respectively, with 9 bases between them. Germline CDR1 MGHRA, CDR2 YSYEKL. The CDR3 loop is CASSQDLRLYEQYF. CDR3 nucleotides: TGCGCCAGCAGCCAAGATCTCAGACTCTACGAGCAGTACTTC.

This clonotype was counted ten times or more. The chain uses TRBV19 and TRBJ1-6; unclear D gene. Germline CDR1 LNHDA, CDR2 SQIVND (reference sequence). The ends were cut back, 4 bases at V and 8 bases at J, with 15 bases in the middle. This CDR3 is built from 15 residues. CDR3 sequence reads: CASSRLNSGDSPLHF. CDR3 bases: TGTGCCAGTAGTAGGCTCAATAGTGGGGATTCACCCCTCCACTTT.

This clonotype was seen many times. The chain's CDR3 is CASSLGRGPNYGYTF. Written as DNA, the CDR3 is TGTGCCAGCAGCTTGGGGAGGGGGCCTAACTATGGCTACACCTTC. The rearrangement links TRBV12-3 or TRBV12-4 to TRBJ1-2; TRBD1 matches at 7 bases. The CDR3 covers 15 residues. V was pared by 6 bases and J by 0 bases, with 7 bases of the junction left unmatched.

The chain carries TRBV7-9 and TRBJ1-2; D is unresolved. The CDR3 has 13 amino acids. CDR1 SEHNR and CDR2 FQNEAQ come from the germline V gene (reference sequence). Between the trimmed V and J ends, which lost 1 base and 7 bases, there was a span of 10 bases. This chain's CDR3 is CASSLGVRSGYTF. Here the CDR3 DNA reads TGTGCCAGCAGCTTAGGGGTAAGGAGTGGCTACACCTTC.

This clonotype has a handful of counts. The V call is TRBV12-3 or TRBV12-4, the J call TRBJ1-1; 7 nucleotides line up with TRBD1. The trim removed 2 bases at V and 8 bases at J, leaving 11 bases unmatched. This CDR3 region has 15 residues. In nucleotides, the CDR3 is TGTGCCAGCAGTTTATTTAGCCACAGGGGCCGGGAAGCTTTCTTT. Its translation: CASSLFSHRGREAFF.

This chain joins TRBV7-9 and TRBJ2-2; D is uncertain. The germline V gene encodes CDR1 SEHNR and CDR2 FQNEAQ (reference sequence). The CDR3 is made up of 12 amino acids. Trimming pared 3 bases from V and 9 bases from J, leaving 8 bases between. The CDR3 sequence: CASSLTGRELFF. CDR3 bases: TGTGCCAGCAGCTTGACGGGTCGGGAGCTGTTTTTT.

CDR3 nucleotides: TGTGCCAGTAGTATTGGGGAGGGCACAGGAAGCAATGAGCAGTTCTTC. It codes for CASSIGEGTGSNEQFF. The chain has TRBV19 and TRBJ2-1; 7 nucleotides align to TRBD2. V lost 3 bases, J lost 6 bases, and 11 bases stayed unmatched. The CDR3 is 16 residues long. CDR1 is LNHDA, CDR2 SQIVND, per germline (reference sequence).

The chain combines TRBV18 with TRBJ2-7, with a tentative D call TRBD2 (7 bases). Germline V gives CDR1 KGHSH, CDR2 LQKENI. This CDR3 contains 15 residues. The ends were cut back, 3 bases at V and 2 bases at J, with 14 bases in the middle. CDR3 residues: CASSPQTGLAYEQYF. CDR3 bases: TGTGCCAGCTCACCTCAGACAGGACTAGCCTACGAGCAGTACTTC.

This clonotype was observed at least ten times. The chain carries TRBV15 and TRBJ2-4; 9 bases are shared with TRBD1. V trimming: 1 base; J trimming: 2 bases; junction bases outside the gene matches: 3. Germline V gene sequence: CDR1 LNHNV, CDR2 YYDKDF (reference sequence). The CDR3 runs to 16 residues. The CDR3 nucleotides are TGTGCCACCAGCAGAGGGGGGACAGGGCCCAAAAACATTCAGTACTTC. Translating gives CATSRGGTGPKNIQYF.

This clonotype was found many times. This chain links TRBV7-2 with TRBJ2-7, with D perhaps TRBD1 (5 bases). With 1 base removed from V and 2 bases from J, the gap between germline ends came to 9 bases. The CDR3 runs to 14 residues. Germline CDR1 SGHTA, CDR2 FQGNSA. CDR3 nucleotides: TGTGCCAGCAGCTTAGGCAGGGCAGCCTACGAGCAGTACTTC. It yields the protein CASSLGRAAYEQYF.

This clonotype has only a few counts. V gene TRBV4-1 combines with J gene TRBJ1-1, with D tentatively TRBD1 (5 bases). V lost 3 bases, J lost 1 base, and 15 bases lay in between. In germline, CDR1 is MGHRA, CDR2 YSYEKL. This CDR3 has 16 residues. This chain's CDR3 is CASSHRQIKANTEAFF. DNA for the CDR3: TGCGCCAGCAGCCATAGACAGATCAAAGCGAACACTGAAGCTTTCTTT.

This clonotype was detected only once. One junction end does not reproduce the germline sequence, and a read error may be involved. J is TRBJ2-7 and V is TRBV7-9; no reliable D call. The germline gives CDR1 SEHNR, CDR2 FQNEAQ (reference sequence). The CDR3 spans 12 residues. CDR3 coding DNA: TGCGCCAGCAGCTTGAACCTTTACGAGCAGTACTTC. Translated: CASSLNLYEQYF.

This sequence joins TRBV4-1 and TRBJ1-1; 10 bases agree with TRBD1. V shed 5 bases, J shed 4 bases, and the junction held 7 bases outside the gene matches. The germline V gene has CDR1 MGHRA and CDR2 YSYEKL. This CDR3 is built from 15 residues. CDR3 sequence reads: CASSSLDRGSTEAFF. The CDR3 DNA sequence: TGCGCCAGCAGCTCCCTGGACAGGGGGAGCACTGAAGCTTTCTTT.

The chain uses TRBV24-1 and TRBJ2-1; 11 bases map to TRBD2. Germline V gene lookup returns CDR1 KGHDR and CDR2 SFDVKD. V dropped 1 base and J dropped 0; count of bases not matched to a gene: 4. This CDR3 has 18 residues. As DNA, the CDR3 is TGTGCCACCAGTGATTTTTTTGGACTAGCGGGCTCCTACAATGAGCAGTTCTTC. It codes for CATSDFFGLAGSYNEQFF.

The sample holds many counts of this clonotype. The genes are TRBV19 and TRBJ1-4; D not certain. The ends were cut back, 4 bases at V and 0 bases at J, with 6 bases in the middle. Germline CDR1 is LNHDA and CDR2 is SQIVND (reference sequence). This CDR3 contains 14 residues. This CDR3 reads CASSKGTTNEKLFF. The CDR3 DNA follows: TGTGCCAGTAGTAAGGGCACAACTAATGAAAAACTGTTTTTT.

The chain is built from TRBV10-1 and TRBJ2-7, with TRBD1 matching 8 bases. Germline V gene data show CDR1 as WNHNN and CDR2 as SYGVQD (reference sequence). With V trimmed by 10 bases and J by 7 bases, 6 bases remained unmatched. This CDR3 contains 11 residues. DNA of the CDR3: TGCGCCATCCGGACAGGGAGGGAGCAGTACTTC. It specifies CAIRTGREQYF.

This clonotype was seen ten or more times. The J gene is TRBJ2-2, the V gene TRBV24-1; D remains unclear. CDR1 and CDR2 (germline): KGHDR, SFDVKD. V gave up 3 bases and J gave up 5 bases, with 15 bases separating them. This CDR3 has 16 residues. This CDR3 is CATSDPTPKGTGELFF. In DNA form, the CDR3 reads TGTGCCACCAGTGATCCAACCCCGAAAGGAACCGGGGAGCTGTTTTTT.

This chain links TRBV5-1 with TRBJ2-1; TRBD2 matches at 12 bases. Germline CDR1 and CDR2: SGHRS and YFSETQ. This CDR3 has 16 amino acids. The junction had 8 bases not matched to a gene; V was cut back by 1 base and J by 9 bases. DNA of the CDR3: TGCGCCAGCAGCTTGCTAGCGGGAGGGCCGCAGGGTGAGCAGTTCTTC. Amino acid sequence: CASSLLAGGPQGEQFF.

The CDR3 protein is CASSIDRGYGYTF. The CDR3 DNA is TGTGCCAGTAGTATAGACCGCGGCTATGGCTACACCTTC. The chain joins TRBV19 to TRBJ1-2; D is unresolved. Trimming shortened V by 0 bases and J by 4 bases, and 6 bases separated the two germline ends. Germline values: CDR1 LNHDA, CDR2 SQIVND (reference sequence). This CDR3 spans 13 amino acids.

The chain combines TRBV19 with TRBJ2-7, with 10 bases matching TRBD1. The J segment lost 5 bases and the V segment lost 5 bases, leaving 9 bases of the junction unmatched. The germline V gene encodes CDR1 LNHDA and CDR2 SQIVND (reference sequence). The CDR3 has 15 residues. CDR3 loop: CASSGTGTGENEQYF. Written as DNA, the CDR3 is TGTGCCAGTAGTGGAACAGGGACAGGGGAGAACGAGCAGTACTTC.

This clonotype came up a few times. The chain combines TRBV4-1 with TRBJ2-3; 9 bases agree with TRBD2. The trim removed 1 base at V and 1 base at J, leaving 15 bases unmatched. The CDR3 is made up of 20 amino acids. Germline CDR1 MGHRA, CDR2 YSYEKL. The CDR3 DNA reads TGCGCCAGCAGCCAAGGGGTCGAGCGGGGGGCCCGGGCTGGCACAGATACGCAGTATTTT. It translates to CASSQGVERGARAGTDTQYF.

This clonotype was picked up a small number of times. CDR3 sequence: CASSYGQASGNTIYF. In nucleotides, the CDR3 is TGTGCCAGCAGTTACGGACAGGCCTCTGGAAACACCATATATTTT. This chain joins TRBV5-8 and TRBJ1-3, with 7 positions matching TRBD1. V dropped 5 bases and J dropped 0; count of bases not matched to a gene: 5. This CDR3 comprises 15 residues. CDR1 is SGHTS, CDR2 YDEGEE, per germline.

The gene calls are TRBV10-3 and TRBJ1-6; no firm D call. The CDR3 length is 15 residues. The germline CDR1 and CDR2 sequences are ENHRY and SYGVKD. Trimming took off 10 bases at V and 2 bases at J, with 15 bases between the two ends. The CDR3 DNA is TGTGCCACTAACGAGAGGGCCACCTATAATTCACCCCTCCACTTT. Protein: CATNERATYNSPLHF.